This entry features one TCR beta chain sequence. How the authors handled the data: Estimation of nucleated cell counts was performed using reference gene primer amplification. The data were produced by immunoSEQ multiplex PCR, yet TCRdb's version contains in-frame clones alone and is incomplete. The DNA gave D and trimming, while V, J and clone size come from that table. The top ten hold roughly 16% of the sample, which has about 120,000 clones, around 77% seen once. This entry comes from a study of blood T cell repertoires in COVID-19. Whole-study context: COVID-19 samples collected from the United States, Italy and Spain covered acute and convalescent phases. Nucleic acid was either cDNA or gDNA, and it came from T cells, B-cell-depleted T cells, or PBMCs.

Germline assignment: CDR1 SGHRS and CDR2 YFSETQ. This CDR3 is 14 amino acids long. After removal of 2 bases from V and 3 bases from J, the junction contained 5 bases not matched to a gene. The J gene is TRBJ2-7, the V gene TRBV5-1; 7 bases are shared with TRBD1. The TCR sequence derives from a man in his 60s with active or convalescent COVID-19. The material sequenced was peripheral blood. CDR3 protein: CASSLPGGVYEQYF. The CDR3 DNA is TGCGCCAGCAGCTTACCAGGGGGTGTCTACGAGCAGTACTTC.